A selection of T cell receptor beta chains follows, all from one sample in a study of T cells after yellow fever vaccination. TCRdb reprocessed the 5' RACE reads with MiXCR, giving one entry per CDR3 protein. The sample consists of more than 300,000 distinct CDR3 sequences, roughly 10% of them appearing once. Source: CD4+ T cells sorted from PBMCs, taken 45 days after the yellow fever booster vaccination. These receptors were obtained from a man between 18 and 35 years old who received the YFV17D yellow fever vaccine. Each CDR3 is given with its conserved first and last residue. A D gene is named only where the DNA matches it firmly. The size field is filled for only some rows; it gives once, few, many or a size class.

cdr3_nt: TGTGCCGGGCGCGACTGGGTCAATGAGCAGTTCTTC
cdr3_aa: CAGRDWVNEQFF
clone_size: NA
d_call: NA
j_call: TRBJ2-1
v_call: TRBV2

cdr3_nt: TGTGCCTGGAGTAAAATACGGGTTTCTGGAAACACCATATATTTT
cdr3_aa: CAWSKIRVSGNTIYF
clone_size: many
d_call: NA
j_call: TRBJ1-3
v_call: TRBV30

cdr3_nt: TGCGCCAGCAGGGGAGGTGACGGCAACCCGAACACCGGGGAGCTGTTTTTT
cdr3_aa: CASRGGDGNPNTGELFF
clone_size: many
d_call: NA
j_call: TRBJ2-2
v_call: TRBV5-1

cdr3_nt: TGTGCCAGCTCTATAGGTTCCTACAATGAGCAGTTCTTC
cdr3_aa: CASSIGSYNEQFF
clone_size: NA
d_call: NA
j_call: TRBJ2-1
v_call: TRBV5-6

cdr3_nt: TGTGCCAGCAGCACAACCCTGGGCGGGAACGAGCAGTACTTC
cdr3_aa: CASSTTLGGNEQYF
clone_size: many
d_call: NA
j_call: TRBJ2-7
v_call: TRBV7-6

cdr3_nt: TGTGCCAGCAGCGCGGAGTATGAAAAACTGTTTTTT
cdr3_aa: CASSAEYEKLFF
clone_size: many
d_call: NA
j_call: TRBJ1-4
v_call: TRBV7-9

cdr3_nt: TGCGCCAGCAGCTTGGCCCCTCACGCGAACACCGGGGAGCTGTTTTTT
cdr3_aa: CASSLAPHANTGELFF
clone_size: NA
d_call: NA
j_call: TRBJ2-2
v_call: TRBV5-1

cdr3_nt: TGTGCCAGCAGCTCCCGGGACAGAGCCCCGACAGCTTTCCTGATGTTT
cdr3_aa: CASSSRDRAPTAFLMF
clone_size: NA
d_call: TRBD1
j_call: TRBJ1-1
v_call: TRBV9

cdr3_nt: TGTGCCAGCAGCTATGGGCTCGTGTCGCAGTTCTTC
cdr3_aa: CASSYGLVSQFF
clone_size: few
d_call: NA
j_call: TRBJ2-1
v_call: TRBV11-2

cdr3_nt: TGTGCCAGCTCACCGGTTGACAGCACCATGAACACTGAAGCTTTCTTT
cdr3_aa: CASSPVDSTMNTEAFF
clone_size: NA
d_call: NA
j_call: TRBJ1-1
v_call: TRBV18

cdr3_nt: TGCGCCAGCAGCCCATCAGGGGGGGACTATGGCTACACCTTC
cdr3_aa: CASSPSGGDYGYTF
clone_size: many
d_call: TRBD1
j_call: TRBJ1-2
v_call: TRBV5-1

cdr3_nt: TGTGCCAGCAGTTATCGGGGGGGTGAAGCTTTCTTT
cdr3_aa: CASSYRGGEAFF
clone_size: NA
d_call: NA
j_call: TRBJ1-1
v_call: TRBV6-5

cdr3_nt: TGTGCCAGCAGGGTGTCAACTAATGAAAAACTGTTTTTT
cdr3_aa: CASRVSTNEKLFF
clone_size: many
d_call: NA
j_call: TRBJ1-4
v_call: TRBV12-3/TRBV12-4

cdr3_nt: TGCAGTGCTAAGGAGGGGACCCAGTACTTC
cdr3_aa: CSAKEGTQYF
clone_size: few
d_call: NA
j_call: TRBJ2-5
v_call: TRBV20-1

cdr3_nt: TGTGCCAGCAGCCGTCCTTTTTTAAAACAGGGTACTGAAGCTTTCTTT
cdr3_aa: CASSRPFLKQGTEAFF
clone_size: NA
d_call: NA
j_call: TRBJ1-1
v_call: TRBV5-4

cdr3_nt: TGTGCCAGCAGCCAAGACCAGCGGGGGGACACCGGGGAGCTGTTTTTT
cdr3_aa: CASSQDQRGDTGELFF
clone_size: many
d_call: TRBD2
j_call: TRBJ2-2
v_call: TRBV4-2

cdr3_nt: TGTGCCAGCAGGGAGGTAACAGTCGGCACTGAAGCTTTCTTT
cdr3_aa: CASREVTVGTEAFF
clone_size: NA
d_call: NA
j_call: TRBJ1-1
v_call: TRBV7-9

cdr3_nt: TGTGCCAGCAGGCTAGCGGGGGACGAGGATGAGCAGTTCTTC
cdr3_aa: CASRLAGDEDEQFF
clone_size: NA
d_call: TRBD2
j_call: TRBJ2-1
v_call: TRBV6-2/TRBV6-3

cdr3_nt: TGTGCCAGCAGCTTAGAACGCAGGGGGCAGAACACTGAAGCTTTCTTT
cdr3_aa: CASSLERRGQNTEAFF
clone_size: few
d_call: TRBD1
j_call: TRBJ1-1
v_call: TRBV7-2

cdr3_nt: TGTGCCAGCAGTTTATGGCAGGGTGGTAATTCACCCCTCCACTTT
cdr3_aa: CASSLWQGGNSPLHF
clone_size: few
d_call: NA
j_call: TRBJ1-6
v_call: TRBV27

cdr3_nt: TGCGCCAGCAGCTTGGCCGTCGCATCTGTGACAGATACGCAGTATTTT
cdr3_aa: CASSLAVASVTDTQYF
clone_size: few
d_call: NA
j_call: TRBJ2-3
v_call: TRBV5-1

cdr3_nt: TGCGCCAGCAGCACCCGGGACAGGGCCAATTCACCCCTCCACTTT
cdr3_aa: CASSTRDRANSPLHF
clone_size: few
d_call: TRBD1
j_call: TRBJ1-6
v_call: TRBV4-1

cdr3_nt: TGTGCCAGCAGCCAGGACAGCTCCTATAATTCACCCCTCCACTTT
cdr3_aa: CASSQDSSYNSPLHF
clone_size: few
d_call: NA
j_call: TRBJ1-6
v_call: TRBV7-9

cdr3_nt: TGTGCCAGCAGCCCGCGTAGACTAGCGGGGGTGGAAGAGCAGTTCTTC
cdr3_aa: CASSPRRLAGVEEQFF
clone_size: NA
d_call: TRBD2
j_call: TRBJ2-1
v_call: TRBV7-3

cdr3_nt: TGTGCCAGCAGCCAAGATGAGGGCCGGAATGAGCAGTTCTTC
cdr3_aa: CASSQDEGRNEQFF
clone_size: few
d_call: NA
j_call: TRBJ2-1
v_call: TRBV4-2

cdr3_nt: TGTGCCAGCACTGTCGGAGGGCAACCCTACAATGAGCAGTTCTTC
cdr3_aa: CASTVGGQPYNEQFF
clone_size: few
d_call: NA
j_call: TRBJ2-1
v_call: TRBV6-2/TRBV6-3

cdr3_nt: TGCGCCAGCAGCCAAGATGGGACAGGGCCATTCTACGAGCAGTACTTC
cdr3_aa: CASSQDGTGPFYEQYF
clone_size: many
d_call: TRBD1
j_call: TRBJ2-7
v_call: TRBV4-1

cdr3_nt: TGTGCCAGCAGCCAACCAGCAGCTGGGGCCAACGTCCTGACTTTC
cdr3_aa: CASSQPAAGANVLTF
clone_size: NA
d_call: NA
j_call: TRBJ2-6
v_call: TRBV4-2

cdr3_nt: TGTGCCAGCAGCTTTAAAAGAGGACCGGACGCAGATACGCAGTATTTT
cdr3_aa: CASSFKRGPDADTQYF
clone_size: few
d_call: NA
j_call: TRBJ2-3
v_call: TRBV11-1

cdr3_nt: TGTGCCAGCAGCCGCGGGGGGGCCAGCGGGGAGCTGTTTTTT
cdr3_aa: CASSRGGASGELFF
clone_size: NA
d_call: TRBD2
j_call: TRBJ2-2
v_call: TRBV9

cdr3_nt: TGTGCCAGCAGTCCAGTAACAGGGCCCCAAGAGACCCAGTACTTC
cdr3_aa: CASSPVTGPQETQYF
clone_size: NA
d_call: NA
j_call: TRBJ2-5
v_call: TRBV12-3/TRBV12-4

cdr3_nt: TGTGCCAGCTCAGAGGGACAGAAAAACACCATATATTTT
cdr3_aa: CASSEGQKNTIYF
clone_size: many
d_call: TRBD1
j_call: TRBJ1-3
v_call: TRBV18